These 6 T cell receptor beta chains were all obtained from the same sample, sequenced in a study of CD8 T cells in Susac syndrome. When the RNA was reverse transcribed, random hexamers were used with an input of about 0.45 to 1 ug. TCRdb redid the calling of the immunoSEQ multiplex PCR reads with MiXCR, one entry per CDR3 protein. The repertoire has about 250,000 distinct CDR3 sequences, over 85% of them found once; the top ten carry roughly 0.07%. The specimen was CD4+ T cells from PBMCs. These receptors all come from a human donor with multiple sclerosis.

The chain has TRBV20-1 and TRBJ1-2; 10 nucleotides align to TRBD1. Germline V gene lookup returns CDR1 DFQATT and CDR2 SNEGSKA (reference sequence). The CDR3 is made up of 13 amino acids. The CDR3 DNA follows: TGCATCCGGGACAGGGGAACGAACTATGGCTACACCTTC. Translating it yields CIRDRGTNYGYTF.

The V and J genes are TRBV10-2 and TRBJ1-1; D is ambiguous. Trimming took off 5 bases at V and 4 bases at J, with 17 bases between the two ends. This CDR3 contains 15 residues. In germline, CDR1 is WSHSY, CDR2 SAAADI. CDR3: CASSSSMSGGTEAFF. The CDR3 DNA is TGCGCCAGCAGTAGTTCAATGTCCGGCGGCACTGAAGCTTTCTTT.

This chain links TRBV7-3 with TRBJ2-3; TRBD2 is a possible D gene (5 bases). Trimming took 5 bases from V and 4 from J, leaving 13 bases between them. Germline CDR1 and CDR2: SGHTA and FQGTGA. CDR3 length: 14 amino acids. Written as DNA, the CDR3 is TGTGCCAGCAGCCGGCTGGCGAGGGCAGATACGCAGTATTTT. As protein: CASSRLARADTQYF.

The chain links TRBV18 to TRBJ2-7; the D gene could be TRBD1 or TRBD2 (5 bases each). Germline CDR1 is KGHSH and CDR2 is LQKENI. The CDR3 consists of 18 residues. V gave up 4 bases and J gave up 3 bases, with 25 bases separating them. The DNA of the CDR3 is TGTGCCAGCTCACTCAGGCCTTTTAGAGGGTGGGGGTTCTACGAGCAGTACTTC. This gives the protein CASSLRPFRGWGFYEQYF.

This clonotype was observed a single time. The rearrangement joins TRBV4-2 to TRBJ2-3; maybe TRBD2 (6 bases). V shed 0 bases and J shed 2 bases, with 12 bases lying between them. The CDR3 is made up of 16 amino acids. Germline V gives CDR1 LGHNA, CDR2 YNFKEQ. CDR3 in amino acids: CASSQDPGGLTDTQYF. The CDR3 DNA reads TGTGCCAGCAGCCAAGACCCCGGGGGACTCACAGATACGCAGTATTTT.

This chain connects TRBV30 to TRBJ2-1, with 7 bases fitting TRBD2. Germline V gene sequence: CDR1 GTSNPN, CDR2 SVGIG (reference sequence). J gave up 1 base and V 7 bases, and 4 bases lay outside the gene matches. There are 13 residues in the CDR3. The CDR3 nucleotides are TGTGCCTCTGAGCGGGGTTCCTACAATGAGCAGTTCTTC. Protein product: CASERGSYNEQFF.